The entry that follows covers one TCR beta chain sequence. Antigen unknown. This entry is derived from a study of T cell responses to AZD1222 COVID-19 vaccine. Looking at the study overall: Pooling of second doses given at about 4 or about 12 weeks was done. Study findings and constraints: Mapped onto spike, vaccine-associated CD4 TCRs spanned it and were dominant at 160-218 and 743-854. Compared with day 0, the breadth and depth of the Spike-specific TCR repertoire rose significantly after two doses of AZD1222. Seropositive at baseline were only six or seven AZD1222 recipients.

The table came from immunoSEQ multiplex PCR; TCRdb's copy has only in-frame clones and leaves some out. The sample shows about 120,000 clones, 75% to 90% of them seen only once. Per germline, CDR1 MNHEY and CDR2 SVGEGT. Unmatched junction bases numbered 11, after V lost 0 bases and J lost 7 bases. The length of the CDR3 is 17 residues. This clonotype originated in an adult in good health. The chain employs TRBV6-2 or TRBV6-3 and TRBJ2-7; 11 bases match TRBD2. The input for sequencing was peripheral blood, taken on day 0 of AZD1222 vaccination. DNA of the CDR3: TGTGCCAGCAGTTACTCGGCGGTAGCGGGAGGGCCGAGGGAGCAGTACTTC. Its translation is CASSYSAVAGGPREQYF.